This T cell receptor beta chain stems from a study of PD-1 blockade in mismatch repair-deficient tumors. V lost 6 bases and J 4 bases, leaving 12 bases between the germline ends. The CDR3 is made up of 13 amino acids. Germline lookup yields CDR1 LNHNV and CDR2 YYDKDF (reference sequence). Assay: immunoSEQ multiplex PCR; the TCRdb copy retains only in-frame clones and omits some. Of roughly 15,000 clones in the sample, roughly 84% are singletons; the top ten hold less than 20%. This specimen was PBMCs, taken before pembrolizumab treatment. The rearrangement uses TRBV15 and TRBJ2-5; the D gene is possibly TRBD2 (5 bases). The origin of this receptor is an adult with mismatch repair-deficient cancer. The chain's CDR3 is CATRDSMGETQYF. The CDR3 DNA is TGTGCCACCAGGGACTCCATGGGAGAGACCCAGTACTTC.